This is a list of T cell receptor beta chains from one sample in a study of shared T cell receptors in the human thymus. The protocol was immunoSEQ multiplex PCR, while the TCRdb copy is restricted to in-frame clones and leaves out a portion. The sample records some 700,000 clones, more than 75% being singletons. Separately, the same data were catalogued under a study of human thymus T cells.

Source material: thymocytes. These receptors were taken from a boy younger than two with a congenital heart defect. Each CDR3 is given without its conserved first and last residue. Each record gives: V gene, clone size, J gene, D gene, CDR3 protein. D genes are given only for firm matches. Where a row states a size, it is once, few, many or the class of an expanded clone; other rows omit it.

V gene: TRBV9
clone size: -
J gene: TRBJ2-3
D gene: -
CDR3 protein: ASSPRTHTTDTQY

V gene: TRBV9
clone size: -
J gene: TRBJ1-1
D gene: -
CDR3 protein: ASSAGGYTEAF

V gene: TRBV11-2
clone size: -
J gene: TRBJ1-1
D gene: -
CDR3 protein: ASRIPGNTEAF

V gene: TRBV29-1
clone size: -
J gene: TRBJ1-3
D gene: -
CDR3 protein: SAVQGYGNTIY

V gene: TRBV7-8
clone size: few
J gene: TRBJ2-1
D gene: -
CDR3 protein: ASSLQGEQF

V gene: TRBV5-1
clone size: -
J gene: TRBJ2-3
D gene: -
CDR3 protein: ASSSRGGDTQY

V gene: TRBV5-5
clone size: -
J gene: TRBJ1-2
D gene: -
CDR3 protein: ASSLVRGNYGYT

V gene: TRBV4-3
clone size: -
J gene: TRBJ2-3
D gene: -
CDR3 protein: ASSQSGLSTDTQY

V gene: TRBV5-4
clone size: -
J gene: TRBJ2-5
D gene: -
CDR3 protein: ASSRGNDGNGQY

V gene: TRBV25-1
clone size: -
J gene: TRBJ2-7
D gene: -
CDR3 protein: ASRAGPYEQY

V gene: TRBV9
clone size: -
J gene: TRBJ2-7
D gene: TRBD1
CDR3 protein: ASSVAGDRGDYEQY

V gene: TRBV5-6
clone size: -
J gene: TRBJ2-7
D gene: TRBD2
CDR3 protein: ASSPGLAGEQY

V gene: TRBV5-6
clone size: -
J gene: TRBJ1-2
D gene: -
CDR3 protein: ASSLEVPGCYGYT

V gene: TRBV6-4
clone size: -
J gene: TRBJ2-1
D gene: -
CDR3 protein: ASSVPTSSSSYNEQF

V gene: TRBV10-3
clone size: few
J gene: TRBJ2-1
D gene: TRBD1
CDR3 protein: AISETVETGGYNEQF

V gene: TRBV29-1
clone size: -
J gene: TRBJ2-1
D gene: -
CDR3 protein: SVDPGRDYNEQF

V gene: TRBV11-2
clone size: -
J gene: TRBJ2-7
D gene: TRBD1
CDR3 protein: ASSPTGAEQY

V gene: TRBV7-9
clone size: -
J gene: TRBJ2-2
D gene: TRBD2
CDR3 protein: ASSQPGTSGSSNTGELF

V gene: TRBV7-2
clone size: -
J gene: TRBJ2-5
D gene: -
CDR3 protein: ASSLEGLRGETQY

V gene: TRBV28
clone size: -
J gene: TRBJ2-7
D gene: TRBD1
CDR3 protein: ASSFTDRGPLTYEQY

V gene: TRBV27
clone size: -
J gene: TRBJ1-5
D gene: -
CDR3 protein: ASSQKGATSNQPQH

V gene: TRBV15
clone size: -
J gene: TRBJ2-1
D gene: TRBD2
CDR3 protein: ATGTSGDEQF

V gene: TRBV6-5
clone size: -
J gene: TRBJ1-2
D gene: -
CDR3 protein: ASSRIQGSGYT

V gene: TRBV27
clone size: -
J gene: TRBJ2-1
D gene: -
CDR3 protein: ASSLPDSGPPGSYNEQF

V gene: TRBV5-1
clone size: -
J gene: TRBJ2-1
D gene: TRBD2
CDR3 protein: ASSLIAGGPNEQF

V gene: TRBV28
clone size: -
J gene: TRBJ2-7
D gene: TRBD1
CDR3 protein: ASTPPVGTGDVYEQY

V gene: TRBV27
clone size: -
J gene: TRBJ2-7
D gene: -
CDR3 protein: ASSAGSPYEQY

V gene: TRBV6-5
clone size: -
J gene: TRBJ1-1
D gene: -
CDR3 protein: ASSTSWAGTEAF

V gene: TRBV7-9
clone size: -
J gene: TRBJ1-2
D gene: -
CDR3 protein: ASSTRDNRYT

V gene: TRBV27
clone size: -
J gene: TRBJ2-3
D gene: TRBD1
CDR3 protein: ASSFRTGLIITDTQY

V gene: TRBV27
clone size: -
J gene: TRBJ2-3
D gene: -
CDR3 protein: ASRLSPTDTQY